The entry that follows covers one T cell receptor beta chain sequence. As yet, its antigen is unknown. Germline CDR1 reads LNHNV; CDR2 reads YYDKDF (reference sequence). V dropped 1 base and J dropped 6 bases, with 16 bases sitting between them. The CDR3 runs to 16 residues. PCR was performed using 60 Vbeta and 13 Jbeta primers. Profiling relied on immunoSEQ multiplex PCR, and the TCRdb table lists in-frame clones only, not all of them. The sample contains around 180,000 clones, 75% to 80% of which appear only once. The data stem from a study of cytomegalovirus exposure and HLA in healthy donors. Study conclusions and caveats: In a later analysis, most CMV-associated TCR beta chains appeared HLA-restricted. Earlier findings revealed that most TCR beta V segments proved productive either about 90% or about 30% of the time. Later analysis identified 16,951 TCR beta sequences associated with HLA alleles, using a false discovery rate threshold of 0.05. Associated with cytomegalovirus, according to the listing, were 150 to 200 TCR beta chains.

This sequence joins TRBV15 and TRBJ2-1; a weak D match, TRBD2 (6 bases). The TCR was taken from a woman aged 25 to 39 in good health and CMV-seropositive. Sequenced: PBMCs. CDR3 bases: TGTGCCACCAGCAGAGTTGTCGGGACTGGGCTCAATGAGCAGTTCTTC. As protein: CATSRVVGTGLNEQFF.